This T cell receptor (beta chain) was documented in a study of CD8+CD57+ T cells in acquired aplastic anemia (dated by TCRdb to between 2018 and 2020). Context from the whole study: DNA extracted from sorted CD4+ and CD8+ cells had a mean of roughly 3.3 ug, with a range of about 0.19 to 27.4 ug. CD8+CD57+ expansion was defined as frequency above the mean frequency observed in healthy subjects. The research as a whole found: Between patients and healthy controls, no significant difference in CD8+ Simpson's diversity was found (P=0.060). Although roughly 30 CD8+ CDR3 sequences were shared by patients and controls, these sequences appeared highly expressed in patients and within the immunodominant clones of patients.

Patients chosen for sequencing had shown expansion of CD8+CD57+ cells by flow cytometry. Every patient had severe acquired aplastic anemia, diagnosed using the International Study of Aplastic Anemia and Agranulocytosis and Camitta criteria. No therapy had been received by the patients at the time of blood sampling. In the study, sorted CD4+ and CD8+ blood T cells from patients with severe aplastic anemia and from healthy subjects underwent deep sequencing of TCR repertoires. Patients were enrolled in the USA under clinicaltrials.gov protocols 00001620, 01623167, 00001397, 00071045, 00081523 and 00961064. Ficoll-Paque density gradient centrifugation was used to isolate peripheral blood mononuclear cells. Before DNA was extracted, CD4+ and CD8+ T cells were sorted using either FACS or magnetic beads. From its cysteine to its phenylalanine, the CDR3 spans 15 amino acids. Kept here is only the CDR3 DNA, which spans 45 bases and is read in frame from base 1. The V end gives up 4 bases and the J end 8 bases, leaving 10 bases in the junction not matched to a gene. CDR1 and CDR2 are read off the germline V gene as SGHRS and YFSETQ.

TCR beta VDJ combination and CDR3 sequence profiling used genomic DNA as the template. An Illumina HiSeq 2000 was the platform used for TCR repertoire sequencing. From the authors' description of their analysis: Repertoire assessment relied on Simpson's diversity index, CDR3 size and DJ length profiles, and TRBV/TRBJ rearrangement plots. The most abundant DNA sequence in the deep sequencing data was taken as the immunodominant clone. CDR3 amino acid sequences were checked for sharing across subjects and were also compared against the VDJdb database and published repertoires. TCRdb took the public reads, trimmed them with fastp at Q25, ran MiXCR for clone calling and kept in-frame beta chains. Each entry merges the rows of one CDR3 protein and shows their most common DNA and genes. These V and J calls are TCRdb output, not the study's own analysis. Here the sample has around 200,000 distinct CDR3 sequences; roughly 60% occur a single time. Roughly 61% of the sample is in the top ten clones.

A note on this clonotype: Which antigen it targets is not known. No per-base quality is available; no much larger clone lies one base away.

The sequence derives from a human donor with aplastic anemia. The sample comprised sorted CD4+, CD8+, or CD8+CD57+ T cells (not recorded which) from PBMCs. The chain was built from TRBV5-1 and TRBJ2-3; TRBD1 fits 10 bases in the junction. This receptor carries the CDR3 CASSGRQGAEGTQYF. The sequence in DNA is TGCGCCAGCAGCGGAAGACAGGGGGCCGAAGGTACGCAGTATTTT.